Following are 30 T cell receptor beta chains from one sample sequenced in a study of graft-versus-host responses after intestinal transplantation. TCRdb keeps only in-frame clones here, not all; method: immunoSEQ multiplex PCR. The table has under 150,000 clones, 90% seen once. No antigens are known for them. The input for sequencing was unstimulated CD4+ T cells sorted from spleen or lymph node cells, taken before intestinal transplant. Receptors originate from a human donor who received an intestinal transplant.

This chain links TRBV4-1 with TRBJ1-2; the D gene is possibly TRBD1 (5 bases). V lost 1 base to trimming and J lost 4 bases, with 22 bases between them. This CDR3 is 18 amino acids long. Per the germline V gene, CDR1 is MGHRA and CDR2 is YSYEKL. CDR3 in amino acids: CASSQAGRTRPSFYGYTF. The CDR3, as DNA: TGCGCCAGCAGCCAAGCCGGAAGGACACGACCTTCTTTCTATGGCTACACCTTC.

This rearrangement joins TRBV5-1 to TRBJ1-1; weak D call: TRBD1 (6 bases). CDR1 and CDR2 from the germline V gene are SGHRS and YFSETQ. The ends were cut back, 1 base at V and 5 bases at J, with 12 bases in the middle. The CDR3 sequence is 14 residues long. The CDR3 bases are TGCGCCAGCAGCTTGACAGGGCGGAGTACTGAAGCTTTCTTT. Translation: CASSLTGRSTEAFF.

The chain couples TRBV2 to TRBJ1-5; TRBD1 matches 11 bases. Germline CDR1 and CDR2: SNHLY and FYNNEI. V dropped 6 bases and J dropped 6; count of bases not matched to a gene: 7. This CDR3 is built from 15 residues. The CDR3: CASSGGQGATQPQHF. The CDR3 DNA is TGTGCCAGCAGCGGAGGACAGGGGGCAACTCAGCCCCAGCATTTT.

The chain links TRBV15 to TRBJ1-1; D perhaps matches TRBD1 (6 bases). The CDR3 loop spans 14 amino acids. V lost 4 bases to trimming and J lost 0 bases, with 9 bases between them. Germline CDR1 reads LNHNV; CDR2 reads YYDKDF (reference sequence). CDR3 sequence: CATSKQGMNTEAFF. The CDR3 DNA sequence: TGTGCCACCAGCAAACAGGGCATGAACACTGAAGCTTTCTTT.

The CDR3 DNA reads TGCGCCAGCAGCCAAGAGATAACAGGAAGCTCCTATAATTCACCCCTCCACTTT. It encodes CASSQEITGSSYNSPLHF. This chain connects TRBV4-1 to TRBJ1-6, with TRBD1 as a possible D gene (5 bases). The V end was cut by 0 bases, the J end by 0 bases, with 12 bases between. In germline, CDR1 is MGHRA, CDR2 YSYEKL. CDR3 size: 18 residues.

The chain has TRBV5-4 and TRBJ1-2, with D unclear. CDR1 is SGHNT, CDR2 YYREEE, per germline (reference sequence). This CDR3 comprises 13 residues. Between the trimmed V and J ends, which lost 4 bases and 4 bases, there was a span of 11 bases. CDR3 amino acids: CASSETAVYGYTF. The CDR3 DNA follows: TGTGCCAGCAGCGAAACAGCGGTCTATGGCTACACCTTC.

This chain links TRBV7-2 with TRBJ2-3; TRBD2 agrees at 7 bases. The CDR3 extends over 14 amino acids. The V gene's germline CDR1 is SGHTA and CDR2 FQGNSA. The ends lost 3 bases at V and 5 bases at J; junction bases unmatched: 5. CDR3 DNA sequence: TGTGCCAGCAGCTTTCGGACTAGAGGAGATACGCAGTATTTT. Amino acid sequence: CASSFRTRGDTQYF.

The chain carries TRBV28 and TRBJ2-3; no clear D gene. This CDR3 comprises 14 residues. Germline-derived CDR1 and CDR2 are MDHEN and SYDVKM. Trimming took 2 bases from V and 3 from J, leaving 9 bases between them. CDR3 DNA sequence: TGTGCCAGCAGTTTAGTTCCCTTAACAGATACGCAGTATTTT. The encoded protein is CASSLVPLTDTQYF.

The rearrangement links TRBV9 to TRBJ2-7; a possible D gene is TRBD2 (5 bases). Germline V lookup: CDR1 SGDLS, CDR2 YYNGEE. The CDR3 length is 13 residues. The ends were cut back, 1 base at V and 9 bases at J, with 14 bases in the middle. The CDR3, as DNA: TGTGCCAGCAGCGTACTTGGAGGACCCGTGCAGTACTTC. It is translated as CASSVLGGPVQYF.

This clone came up a few times. At the DNA level, this CDR3 is encoded by other sequences in the same sample as well. This sequence joins TRBV30 and TRBJ1-1, with 10 bases lining up with TRBD1. V lost 2 bases to trimming and J lost 4 bases; unmatched junction nucleotides: 4. The germline CDR1 and CDR2 sequences are GTSNPN and SVGIG (reference sequence). This CDR3 has 14 residues. The CDR3 region has the DNA TGTGCCTGGAGTCTTGACAGGGGGCCCACTGAAGCTTTCTTT. Translating it yields CAWSLDRGPTEAFF.

The chain's CDR3 is CASSLNYLAGVLNEQFF. In nucleotides, the CDR3 is TGTGCCAGCTCACTAAACTACCTAGCGGGAGTCTTGAATGAGCAGTTCTTC. The genes are TRBV18 and TRBJ2-1; 10 bases agree with TRBD2. The CDR3 is 17 amino acids. J was trimmed by 7 bases and V by 4 bases; bases with no gene match: 13. From germline, CDR1 is KGHSH and CDR2 LQKENI.

The J gene is TRBJ2-1, the V gene TRBV11-3; TRBD2 aligns across 8 bases. This CDR3 has 14 residues. J gave up 8 bases and V 5 bases, and 8 bases lay outside the gene matches. The V gene's germline CDR1 is SGHNT and CDR2 YENEEA. The CDR3, as DNA: TGTGCCAGCAGCGCCGACCCGGGAGGGGATGAGCAGTTCTTC. Translating gives CASSADPGGDEQFF.

The chain is built from TRBV20-1 and TRBJ2-3; maybe TRBD2 (5 bases). The germline V gene has CDR1 DFQATT and CDR2 SNEGSKA (reference sequence). Trimming stripped 4 bases from V and 7 bases from J, with 6 bases between. The CDR3 loop spans 10 amino acids. The CDR3 DNA sequence: TGCAGTGCTATCGGGAATACGCAGTATTTT. It yields the protein CSAIGNTQYF.

This clone occurred once. The CDR3 nucleotides read TGCGCCAGCAGCCACACTAGGAACACCGGGGAGCTGTTTTTT. This encodes CASSHTRNTGELFF. The chain uses TRBV5-1 and TRBJ2-2; perhaps TRBD2 as D (5 bases). The ends were cut back, 4 bases at V and 1 base at J, with 8 bases in the middle. The length of the CDR3 is 14 residues. Germline CDR1 reads SGHRS; CDR2 reads YFSETQ.

V is TRBV6-5 and J is TRBJ1-3; the D is unclear. Germline CDR1 reads MNHEY; CDR2 reads SVGAGI. CDR3 length: 15 amino acids. Trimming cost V 6 bases and J 0 bases, with 12 bases left between them. The CDR3 is CASRGEDFSGNTIYF. As DNA, the CDR3 is TGTGCCAGCAGGGGAGAGGACTTCTCTGGAAACACCATATATTTT.

The chain links TRBV5-6 to TRBJ2-5; D remains unclear. Trimming stripped 2 bases from V and 5 bases from J, with 10 bases between. Looked up from germline, CDR1 is SGHDT and CDR2 is YYEEEE. This CDR3 has 13 residues. The CDR3 DNA reads as TGTGCCAGCAGCTTTAAGGCGGAGGAGACCCAGTACTTC. This encodes CASSFKAEETQYF.

This clone was seen a few times. The chain has TRBV4-1 and TRBJ1-2, with 11 nucleotides matching TRBD1. V was pared by 3 bases and J by 7 bases, with 7 bases of the junction left unmatched. Germline CDR1 is MGHRA and CDR2 is YSYEKL. The CDR3 consists of 15 residues. CDR3 sequence (DNA): TGCGCCAGCAGCCAGACAGGACAGGGGGCGATTGGCTACACCTTC. Encoded protein: CASSQTGQGAIGYTF.

The chain couples TRBV5-5 to TRBJ2-7; tentatively, D is TRBD2 (5 bases). There are 11 residues in the CDR3. Germline CDR1 and CDR2: SGHKS and YYEKEE (reference sequence). V dropped 3 bases and J dropped 9 bases, with 10 bases sitting between them. The CDR3 loop reads CASSSLGRQYF. In DNA form, the CDR3 reads TGTGCCAGCAGCTCATTAGGGAGGCAGTACTTC.

The rearrangement uses TRBV7-2 and TRBJ1-3; maybe TRBD1 (5 bases). Looked up from germline, CDR1 is SGHTA and CDR2 is FQGNSA. The CDR3 loop spans 15 amino acids. V was shortened by 8 bases and J by 2 bases, with 16 bases between the two germline ends. The CDR3 coding sequence is TGTGCCAGCGGATCAACGGGGGGAACTGGAAACACCATATATTTT. Translating gives CASGSTGGTGNTIYF.

This chain connects TRBV6-5 to TRBJ2-3, with D unresolved. CDR1 and CDR2 from the germline V gene are MNHEY and SVGAGI. The CDR3 sequence is 14 residues long. The V end was cut by 2 bases, the J end by 5 bases, with 11 bases between. This chain's CDR3 is CASSYVSVGDTQYF. The CDR3 DNA follows: TGTGCCAGCAGTTACGTAAGCGTGGGAGATACGCAGTATTTT.

The chain has TRBV10-3 and TRBJ1-3; a possible D gene is TRBD1 (5 bases). Germline lookup yields CDR1 ENHRY and CDR2 SYGVKD. V was cut by 2 bases and J by 4 bases, with 9 bases left in between. The CDR3 totals 14 residues. This CDR3 reads CAISEGGEGNTIYF. As DNA, the CDR3 is TGTGCCATCAGTGAGGGAGGGGAAGGAAACACCATATATTTT.

The J gene is TRBJ1-1, the V gene TRBV25-1; the match to TRBD1 covers 9 bases. The V segment lost 6 bases and the J segment 6 bases; nucleotides outside the gene matches: 8. Germline CDR1 reads MGHDK; CDR2 reads SYGVNS. This CDR3 is built from 14 residues. CDR3 sequence (DNA): TGTGCCAGCAGCAGACAGGGGGGGGGCCCTGAAGCTTTCTTT. It specifies CASSRQGGGPEAFF.

The J gene is TRBJ1-1, the V gene TRBV5-1; no firm D call. V lost 0 bases, J lost 1 base, and 13 bases lay in between. The germline CDR1 and CDR2 sequences are SGHRS and YFSETQ. This CDR3 has 16 residues. CDR3: CASSLGWVAGNTEAFF. In DNA form, the CDR3 reads TGCGCCAGCAGCTTGGGTTGGGTGGCGGGGAACACTGAAGCTTTCTTT.

The rearrangement joins TRBV7-9 to TRBJ2-7; 9 bases line up with TRBD2. Germline CDR1 SEHNR, CDR2 FQNEAQ (reference sequence). Germline trimming cut 5 bases from V and 6 bases from J; bases unmatched to any gene: 14. The CDR3 has 16 amino acids. The DNA for the CDR3 is TGTGCCAGCAGCCGCGGGCTAGCGGGATGGGTGTTCGAGCAGTACTTC. As protein: CASSRGLAGWVFEQYF. The entire variable domain, with the rest obtained from reference TRBV7-9 and TRBJ2-7, is as follows: DTGVSQNPRHKITKRGQNVTFRCDPISEHNRLYWYRQTLGQGPEFLTYFQNEAQLEKSRLLSDRFSAERPKGSFSTLEIQRTEQGDSAMYLCASSRGLAGWVFEQYFGPGTRLTVT.

The V gene is TRBV10-2, the J gene TRBJ2-7, with 7 bases that match TRBD1. Losses at the gene ends were 5 bases for V and 3 bases for J; bases not matched to a gene: 10. The germline CDR1 and CDR2 sequences are WSHSY and SAAADI. This CDR3 contains 15 residues. The CDR3 coding sequence is TGCGCCAGCAGTACGGAGACAGGGCTTGACTACGAGCAGTACTTC. It encodes CASSTETGLDYEQYF.

V is TRBV5-4 and J is TRBJ1-1; TRBD1 might be the D (5 bases). This CDR3 has 13 amino acids. The germline V and J ends were trimmed by 4 bases and 6 bases, with 13 bases remaining between them. Germline values: CDR1 SGHNT, CDR2 YYREEE (reference sequence). Here the CDR3 reads CASSRKGAAEAFF. Written as DNA, the CDR3 is TGTGCCAGCAGCCGAAAAGGGGCTGCTGAAGCTTTCTTT.

The chain employs TRBV30 and TRBJ1-3, with D hard to call. The length of the CDR3 is 13 residues. Germline-derived CDR1 and CDR2 are GTSNPN and SVGIG (reference sequence). Trimming left V 0 bases short and J 4 bases short, with 7 bases between. The DNA of the CDR3 is TGTGCCTGGAGTGTACTGATAGGAAACACCATATATTTT. It is translated as CAWSVLIGNTIYF.

V usage is TRBV4-2 and J usage is TRBJ2-2; 11 bases align to TRBD2. The CDR3 is 19 amino acids. Germline assignment: CDR1 LGHNA and CDR2 YNFKEQ. V dropped 4 bases and J dropped 0; count of bases not matched to a gene: 10. CDR3 protein: CASSPSLLAGASNTGELFF. The CDR3 region has the DNA TGTGCCAGCAGCCCTTCATTACTAGCGGGGGCTTCGAACACCGGGGAGCTGTTTTTT.

V gene TRBV2 combines with J gene TRBJ2-1, with TRBD2 identical over 8 bases. CDR3 length equals 15 residues. V shed 10 bases, J shed 12 bases, and the junction held 20 bases outside the gene matches. Germline V gene data show CDR1 as SNHLY and CDR2 as FYNNEI. The CDR3 loop reads CATRPSSGGLEGQFF. CDR3 in DNA: TGTGCCACCCGACCTTCCAGCGGGGGCCTAGAGGGGCAGTTCTTC.

V and J are TRBV19 and TRBJ2-3; D is perhaps TRBD2 (5 bases). CDR1 and CDR2 (germline): LNHDA, SQIVND (reference sequence). The CDR3 runs 15 residues. V was trimmed by 8 bases and J by 2 bases, leaving 17 bases between them. DNA for the CDR3: TGTGCCAGTGGTAGAGGGAAGAGAGACACAGATACGCAGTATTTT. It specifies CASGRGKRDTDTQYF.